These 8 T cell receptor beta chains share one sample of origin, sequenced in a study of blood T cell repertoires in COVID-19. The data were produced by immunoSEQ multiplex PCR, yet TCRdb's version contains in-frame clones alone and is incomplete. This table holds tens of thousands of clones, about 85% found once. Material: peripheral blood. The receptor source for this set is a woman older than 75 with acute or convalescent COVID-19.

The chain uses TRBV5-1 and TRBJ1-3, with TRBD1 as a possible D gene (5 bases). Trimming left V 0 bases short and J 8 bases short, with 15 bases between. The CDR3 spans 15 residues. Germline CDR1 reads SGHRS; CDR2 reads YFSETQ. In nucleotides, the CDR3 is TGCGCCAGCAGCTTGGGGCCAGGGTCTCGGGACACCATATATTTT. Protein: CASSLGPGSRDTIYF.

V gene TRBV6-5 combines with J gene TRBJ1-2, with 9 bases aligning to TRBD1. This CDR3 has 16 residues. In germline, CDR1 is MNHEY, CDR2 SVGAGI. V lost 0 bases to trimming and J lost 7 bases; unmatched junction nucleotides: 9. CDR3 residues: CASSYSVGQGIGGYTF. The DNA of the CDR3 is TGTGCCAGCAGTTACTCAGTCGGACAGGGGATTGGTGGCTACACCTTC.

The CDR3 DNA follows: TGTGCCAGTAGTCCTCTTCCGGGACAGACCAATTCACCCCTCCACTTT. It is translated as CASSPLPGQTNSPLHF. The J gene is TRBJ1-6, the V gene TRBV19, with 7 positions matching TRBD1. The CDR3 consists of 16 residues. Germline CDR1 is LNHDA and CDR2 is SQIVND (reference sequence). V shed 5 bases, J shed 7 bases, and the junction held 11 bases outside the gene matches.

A single count supports this clone. V is TRBV19 and J is TRBJ1-5, with D tentatively TRBD1 (6 bases). The ends were cut back, 6 bases at V and 2 bases at J, with 23 bases in the middle. Germline V gives CDR1 LNHDA, CDR2 SQIVND (reference sequence). CDR3 length: 18 residues. This CDR3 reads CASRIVGAGGGRNQPQHF. The CDR3 bases are TGTGCCAGTAGGATCGTGGGGGCCGGAGGTGGGCGCAATCAGCCCCAGCATTTT.

This chain links TRBV10-3 with TRBJ1-4; D gene ambiguous. Trimming left V 2 bases short and J 8 bases short, with 12 bases between. The germline gives CDR1 ENHRY, CDR2 SYGVKD. CDR3 length: 14 amino acids. The CDR3 spells CAISEGNPTEKLFF. The CDR3 DNA follows: TGTGCCATCAGTGAGGGAAATCCGACAGAAAAACTGTTTTTT.

CDR3 DNA: TGTGCCAGCAGCTTAGTTAAGCCAGATACGCAGTATTTT. This translates into CASSLVKPDTQYF. V and J are TRBV7-2 and TRBJ2-3; the D is unclear. V shed 1 base and J shed 4 bases, with 6 bases lying between them. In germline, CDR1 is SGHTA, CDR2 FQGNSA. The length of the CDR3 is 13 residues.

The chain employs TRBV4-3 and TRBJ2-1; TRBD2 agrees at 13 bases. Looked up from germline, CDR1 is LGHNA and CDR2 is YSLEER. Unmatched junction bases numbered 10, after V lost 0 bases and J lost 8 bases. The CDR3 runs to 18 residues. CDR3 protein: CASSQERALAGGPYEQFF. The CDR3 DNA reads as TGCGCCAGCAGCCAAGAACGAGCACTAGCGGGGGGGCCCTATGAGCAGTTCTTC.

This clone appeared a few times. As DNA, the CDR3 is TGCGCCAGCAGCTTGGGGACCTCTGCTGCGGGGGTCTCCTTACGATGGCAGTACTTC. This sequence encodes CASSLGTSAAGVSLRWQYF. This rearrangement joins TRBV5-1 to TRBJ2-7; TRBD2 agrees at 7 bases. The CDR3 runs 19 residues. Germline loops: CDR1 SGHRS, CDR2 YFSETQ. Trimming at V came to 0 bases and at J to 9 bases, leaving 24 bases not matched to a gene.